Below, 20 T cell receptor beta chains from the same sample are listed, as sequenced in a study of T-cell memory formation after mild COVID-19. TCRdb called the 5' RACE reads again in MiXCR, with one record for every CDR3 protein. The repertoire holds over 500,000 distinct CDR3 sequences, 17% seen once, with roughly 8% in the top ten. Input material: PBMCs or a T cell subset sorted from them (not recorded which). The source is an adult woman who had mild COVID-19 (a few samples of this study predate the infection). Cell type and time point are not known.

The genes are TRBV24-1 and TRBJ2-2; perhaps TRBD2 as D (5 bases). There are 13 residues in the CDR3. Germline assignment: CDR1 KGHDR and CDR2 SFDVKD. The V and J ends lost 5 bases and 6 bases respectively, with 9 bases between them. CDR3 sequence reads: CATSATRAGELFF. In DNA, the CDR3 is TGTGCCACCAGTGCTACTAGGGCCGGGGAGCTGTTTTTT.

The chain has TRBV7-9 and TRBJ2-7, with D perhaps TRBD2 (5 bases). Germline lookup yields CDR1 SEHNR and CDR2 FQNEAQ (reference sequence). The CDR3 loop spans 11 amino acids. V shed 0 bases and J shed 9 bases, with 6 bases lying between them. CDR3 in DNA: TGTGCCAGCAGCTTAGCGGGGAGGCAGTACTTC. Encoded protein: CASSLAGRQYF.

This clonotype was detected a few times. CDR3 sequence: CASSQLDSGETQYF. CDR3 DNA: TGCGCCAGCAGCCAATTGGACAGCGGAGAGACCCAGTACTTC. J is TRBJ2-5 and V is TRBV5-1; tentative D call: TRBD1 (6 bases). This CDR3 is built from 14 residues. The germline V gene encodes CDR1 SGHRS and CDR2 YFSETQ. V shed 4 bases and J shed 4 bases, with 14 bases lying between them.

This clonotype was seen more than once but under ten times. The chain couples TRBV20-1 to TRBJ2-7, with D perhaps matching TRBD2 (5 bases). CDR1 and CDR2 from the germline V gene are DFQATT and SNEGSKA (reference sequence). V was cut by 3 bases and J by 0 bases, with 12 bases left in between. The CDR3 runs 14 residues. CDR3 sequence: CSASGEISSYEQYF. CDR3 DNA sequence: TGCAGTGCTAGCGGGGAGATTAGCTCCTACGAGCAGTACTTC.

This clonotype was detected only a few times. V is TRBV7-9 and J is TRBJ2-3; the match to TRBD2 covers 9 bases. The CDR3 sequence is 16 residues long. CDR1 and CDR2 from the germline V gene are SEHNR and FQNEAQ (reference sequence). V lost 8 bases, J lost 2 bases, and 11 bases stayed unmatched. The CDR3 loop is CASLKLVAGDTDTQYF. CDR3 sequence (DNA): TGTGCCAGCCTGAAATTGGTAGCGGGAGACACAGATACGCAGTATTTT.

This chain connects TRBV24-1 to TRBJ1-6, with 7 bases lining up with TRBD1. After removal of 11 bases from V and 6 bases from J, the junction contained 9 bases not matched to a gene. Germline loops: CDR1 KGHDR, CDR2 SFDVKD. This CDR3 region has 14 residues. The CDR3 is CAISPGGRNSPLHF. The CDR3 DNA sequence: TGTGCCATAAGTCCAGGGGGACGTAATTCACCCCTCCACTTT.

The table lists this clonotype with a few counts. This chain uses TRBV3-1 with TRBJ2-1, with D perhaps matching TRBD1 (6 bases). Germline V gives CDR1 LGHDT, CDR2 YNNKEL (reference sequence). Trimming left V 2 bases short and J 5 bases short, with 7 bases between. CDR3 length equals 13 residues. The CDR3 sequence: CASSQWGHNEQFF. CDR3 bases: TGTGCCAGCAGCCAATGGGGGCACAATGAGCAGTTCTTC.

The chain links TRBV29-1 to TRBJ2-2, with D tentatively TRBD1 (6 bases). This CDR3 has 18 amino acids. Germline V gene sequence: CDR1 SQVTM, CDR2 ANQGSEA. Deletions cut 1 base from V and 0 bases from J, with 18 bases between. The CDR3: CSVEGSGANRANTGELFF. The CDR3 DNA follows: TGCAGCGTTGAAGGGTCAGGGGCGAACCGCGCGAACACCGGGGAGCTGTTTTTT.

J is TRBJ2-1 and V is TRBV6-2 or TRBV6-3; D could derive from TRBD1 or TRBD2 (5 bases each). The CDR3 is made up of 15 amino acids. V shed 1 base and J shed 2 bases, with 9 bases lying between them. Germline V gene data show CDR1 as MNHEY and CDR2 as SVGEGT. Written as DNA, the CDR3 is TGTGCCAGCAGTTACTGGGGGTCTCCCTACAATGAGCAGTTCTTC. It translates to CASSYWGSPYNEQFF.

This clonotype was counted a few times. V usage is TRBV5-1 and J usage is TRBJ2-7; TRBD1 might be the D (5 bases). Per the germline V gene, CDR1 is SGHRS and CDR2 is YFSETQ. The length of the CDR3 is 13 residues. V gave up 4 bases and J gave up 4 bases, with 12 bases separating them. CDR3 sequence: CASSPWQGYEQYF. The CDR3 bases are TGCGCCAGCAGCCCCTGGCAGGGTTACGAGCAGTACTTC. Full variable domain (remainder filled in from reference TRBV5-1 and TRBJ2-7): KAGVTQTPRYLIKTRGQQVTLSCSPISGHRSVSWYQQTPGQGLQFLFEYFSETQRNKGNFPGRFSGRQFSNSRSEMNVSTLELGDSALYLCASSPWQGYEQYFGPGTRLTVT.

This clonotype has just a few counts. The genes are TRBV25-1 and TRBJ2-5; D perhaps matches TRBD2 (5 bases). Germline V gene sequence: CDR1 MGHDK, CDR2 SYGVNS. The ends were cut back, 7 bases at V and 1 base at J, with 10 bases in the middle. The CDR3 has 13 residues. The CDR3 region is CASKFGIQETQYF. The CDR3 region has the DNA TGTGCCAGCAAGTTCGGGATCCAAGAGACCCAGTACTTC. Based on the CDR3 plus reference TRBV25-1 and TRBJ2-5, the full variable domain is EADIYQTPRYLVIGTGKKITLECSQTMGHDKMYWYQQDPGMELHLIHYSYGVNSTEKGDLSSESTVSRIRTEHFPLTLESARPSHTSQYLCASKFGIQETQYFGPGTRLLVL.

Only a few counts were recorded for this clonotype. This chain connects TRBV7-9 to TRBJ2-7; unclear D gene. Germline V lookup: CDR1 SEHNR, CDR2 FQNEAQ (reference sequence). V was trimmed by 5 bases and J by 2 bases, leaving 16 bases between them. The CDR3 consists of 15 residues. The CDR3 spells CASSRGGLTAYEQYF. The CDR3 DNA follows: TGTGCCAGCAGCCGAGGCGGTCTTACCGCCTACGAGCAGTACTTC.

The V gene is TRBV14, the J gene TRBJ1-2, with D unresolved. This CDR3 spans 14 amino acids. CDR1 SGHDN and CDR2 FVKESK come from the germline V gene. Trimming pared 5 bases from V and 4 bases from J, leaving 14 bases between. CDR3 bases: TGTGCCAGCAGCTACAAAAACTCCATCTATGGCTACACCTTC. Translating it yields CASSYKNSIYGYTF.

This chain uses TRBV7-8 with TRBJ2-1, with D possibly matching TRBD1 (6 bases). This CDR3 comprises 15 residues. The V end lost 4 bases, the J end lost 0 bases, and 10 bases lay between the germline ends. CDR1 is SGHVS, CDR2 FQNEAQ, per germline. The CDR3, as DNA: TGTGCCAGCAGCTCGCACAGGGTCTCCTACAATGAGCAGTTCTTC. As protein: CASSSHRVSYNEQFF.

This clonotype was found a few times. The chain is built from TRBV18 and TRBJ2-1; 7 bases are a match to TRBD1. V trimming: 0 bases; J trimming: 10 bases; junction bases outside the gene matches: 9. Germline V gene data show CDR1 as KGHSH and CDR2 as LQKENI. CDR3 length equals 15 residues. The CDR3 bases are TGTGCCAGCTCACCACCGTCTCAGGGACAGAAGGAGCAGTTCTTC. Translation gives CASSPPSQGQKEQFF.

This clonotype was seen more than once but under ten times. The chain recombines TRBV20-1 with TRBJ1-4; D unresolved. The length of the CDR3 is 12 residues. Trimming took 4 bases from V and 6 from J, leaving 9 bases between them. Germline values: CDR1 DFQATT, CDR2 SNEGSKA (reference sequence). The CDR3 bases are TGCAGTGCTATGTCGCCTTATGAAAAACTGTTTTTT. This codes for CSAMSPYEKLFF.

Here the CDR3 reads CASRIQGALEANYGYTF. The CDR3, as DNA: TGTGCCAGCAGAATACAGGGGGCCCTTGAAGCTAACTATGGCTACACCTTC. The chain links TRBV27 to TRBJ1-2, with 9 bases fitting TRBD1. The ends lost 6 bases at V and 0 bases at J; junction bases unmatched: 11. The CDR3 sequence is 17 residues long. Germline V gene data show CDR1 as MNHEY and CDR2 as SMNVEV (reference sequence).

This clonotype turned up a few times. The chain couples TRBV13 to TRBJ2-3; no firm D call. There are 15 residues in the CDR3. Germline V gives CDR1 PRHDT, CDR2 FYEKMQ (reference sequence). The V and J ends lost 4 bases and 0 bases respectively, with 11 bases between them. CDR3 coding DNA: TGTGCCAGCAGCTCACTTATCTACAGCACAGATACGCAGTATTTT. This translates into CASSSLIYSTDTQYF.

This clonotype was seen just once. V usage is TRBV5-5 and J usage is TRBJ1-4, with D possibly being TRBD1 (5 bases). Germline V gene sequence: CDR1 SGHKS, CDR2 YYEKEE (reference sequence). This CDR3 is built from 14 residues. Trimming took off 4 bases at V and 5 bases at J, with 12 bases between the two ends. The CDR3 sequence: CASSRDVGNEKLFF. CDR3 coding DNA: TGTGCCAGCAGCCGGGACGTGGGAAATGAAAAACTGTTTTTT.

This clonotype appeared a few times. The chain carries TRBV5-1 and TRBJ2-7; 12 nucleotides match TRBD2. The V gene end was trimmed by 0 bases and the J gene end by 3 bases; junction bases not matched to a gene: 1. The germline V gene encodes CDR1 SGHRS and CDR2 YFSETQ. The CDR3 has 15 amino acids. In DNA, the CDR3 is TGCGCCAGCAGCTTGGTGACTAGCGGGAGCTACGAGCAGTACTTC. This codes for CASSLVTSGSYEQYF.